This T cell receptor (beta chain) was recorded in a study of blood T cells in healthy people across ages. This CDR3 comprises 13 residues. CDR1 is SGHNT, CDR2 YYREEE, per germline (reference sequence). Each donor was a healthy Caucasian individual from Russia, aged 6 to 90. This clonotype has a handful of counts. The junction and the germline gene differ at one end; a read error may be behind it. Using a J-beta primer mix together with a sample-barcoded 5' primer, a second PCR was run for about 6 to 12 cycles. TCRdb reanalysed the 5' RACE reads using MiXCR and keeps one entry per CDR3 protein. The sample carries about 930,000 distinct CDR3 sequences, around 29% recorded once. These same records also appear under a second study, on T cells of mothers and their children. That work states: In the second PCR, M1S primer introduced barcodes and 2-4 random bases. Mothers gave over 10 million TCR beta CDR3 reads each, and children some 3 million each. Detection of persistent microchimeric T cell clones did not occur.

The receptor comes from a woman aged 40 to 55 in good health. The genes are TRBV5-4 and TRBJ1-2; possible D gene TRBD1, 6 bases. Specimen: blood. CDR3 loop: CTSIRRGDYGYTF. DNA for the CDR3: TGTACCAGCATCCGTAGGGGGGACTATGGCTACACCTTC.